The 7 T cell receptor beta chains listed next were all sequenced from one sample in a study of shared clonotypes between healthy human individuals. Some clones are missing from TCRdb's copy, which holds only in-frame ones; the method was immunoSEQ multiplex PCR. The sample yields 2 million to 2.5 million clones, approximately 95% seen once. Sequences were obtained from naive CD4+ T cells from PBMCs. Indicated subset: CD45RA+ positively selected. Receptors originate from a man between 18 and 35 years old in good health. Some clones in this sample may be carry-over from other donors' samples.

This clone was detected only a few times. The chain employs TRBV5-1 and TRBJ1-1, with TRBD1 matching over 11 bases. CDR3 length equals 14 residues. Looked up from germline, CDR1 is SGHRS and CDR2 is YFSETQ. The J segment lost 1 base and the V segment lost 7 bases, leaving 3 bases of the junction unmatched. The CDR3 DNA sequence: TGCGCCAGCTTTGGACAGGGGGCGAACACTGAAGCTTTCTTT. Its protein is CASFGQGANTEAFF.

The genes are TRBV19 and TRBJ1-1, with D maybe TRBD1 (5 bases). The germline V and J ends were trimmed by 6 bases and 3 bases, with 8 bases remaining between them. This CDR3 spans 12 amino acids. Germline loops: CDR1 LNHDA, CDR2 SQIVND (reference sequence). The CDR3: CASRQGYTEAFF. CDR3 in DNA: TGTGCCAGTAGGCAGGGTTACACTGAAGCTTTCTTT.

This chain joins TRBV7-2 and TRBJ2-5, with D perhaps TRBD1 (5 bases). CDR1 is SGHTA, CDR2 FQGNSA, per germline. This CDR3 is built from 16 residues. The ends were cut back, 5 bases at V and 1 base at J, with 17 bases in the middle. The CDR3 protein is CASSRWHATVQETQYF. The DNA of the CDR3 is TGTGCCAGCAGCCGATGGCACGCGACAGTCCAAGAGACCCAGTACTTC.

The V call is TRBV5-1, the J call TRBJ2-2; weak D call: TRBD2 (6 bases). This CDR3 is 15 amino acids long. In germline, CDR1 is SGHRS, CDR2 YFSETQ. Trimming shortened V by 4 bases and J by 6 bases, and 16 bases separated the two germline ends. Here the CDR3 reads CASSRRLDPPGELFF. In nucleotides, the CDR3 is TGCGCCAGCAGCCGACGACTAGATCCTCCCGGGGAGCTGTTTTTT.

This clone was seen only a few times. The CDR3 nucleotides read TGTGCCAGCAGCTTAGGGGCGAGCTACACCTTC. Its translation is CASSLGASYTF. The chain recombines TRBV7-2 with TRBJ1-2; D call uncertain. CDR3 length: 11 residues. The V and J ends lost 1 base and 9 bases respectively, with 6 bases between them. Looked up from germline, CDR1 is SGHTA and CDR2 is FQGNSA. The full variable domain, with the rest looked up from reference TRBV7-2 and TRBJ1-2, is GAGVSQSPSNKVTEKGKDVELRCDPISGHTALYWYRQSLGQGLEFLIYFQGNSAPDKSGLPSDRFSAERTGGSVSTLTIQRTQQEDSAVYLCASSLGASYTFGSGTRLTVV.

The rearrangement links TRBV2 to TRBJ2-1; TRBD2 matches 10 bases. This CDR3 comprises 16 residues. With V trimmed by 6 bases and J by 8 bases, 13 bases remained unmatched. Germline V gene sequence: CDR1 SNHLY, CDR2 FYNNEI. The CDR3 nucleotides are TGTGCCAGCAGAGAGTCTAGCGGGAGTTCAGGTTATGAGCAGTTCTTC. Translated: CASRESSGSSGYEQFF.

This sequence joins TRBV28 and TRBJ1-1; 7 nucleotides match TRBD1. The CDR3 runs 14 residues. The trim removed 2 bases at V and 5 bases at J, leaving 5 bases unmatched. The germline V gene encodes CDR1 MDHEN and CDR2 SYDVKM. CDR3 bases: TGTGCCAGCAGTTTAATGAAGGGGGCAACTGAAGCTTTCTTT. Amino acids: CASSLMKGATEAFF.